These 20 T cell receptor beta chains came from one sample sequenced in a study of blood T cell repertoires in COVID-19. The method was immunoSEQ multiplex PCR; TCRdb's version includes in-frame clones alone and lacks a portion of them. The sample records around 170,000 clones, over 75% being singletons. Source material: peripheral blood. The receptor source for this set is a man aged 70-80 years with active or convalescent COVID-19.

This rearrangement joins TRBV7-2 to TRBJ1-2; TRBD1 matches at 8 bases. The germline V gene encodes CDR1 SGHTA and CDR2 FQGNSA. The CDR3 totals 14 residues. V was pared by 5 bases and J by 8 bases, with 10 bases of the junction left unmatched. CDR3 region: CASSTRTGGRGYTF. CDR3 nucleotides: TGTGCCAGCAGCACCCGAACAGGGGGGAGAGGCTACACCTTC.

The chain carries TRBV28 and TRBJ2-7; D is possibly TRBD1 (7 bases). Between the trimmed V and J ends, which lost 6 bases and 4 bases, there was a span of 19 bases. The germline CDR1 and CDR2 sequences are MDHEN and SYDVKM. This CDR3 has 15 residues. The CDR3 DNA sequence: TGTGCCAGCAGCCCAGGGGGGACACGTAATTACGAGCAGTACTTC. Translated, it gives CASSPGGTRNYEQYF. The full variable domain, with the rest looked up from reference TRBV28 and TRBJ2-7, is DVKVTQSSRYLVKRTGEKVFLECVQDMDHENMFWYRQDPGLGLRLIYFSYDVKMKEKGDIPEGYSVSREKKERFSLILESASTNQTSMYLCASSPGGTRNYEQYFGPGTRLTVT.

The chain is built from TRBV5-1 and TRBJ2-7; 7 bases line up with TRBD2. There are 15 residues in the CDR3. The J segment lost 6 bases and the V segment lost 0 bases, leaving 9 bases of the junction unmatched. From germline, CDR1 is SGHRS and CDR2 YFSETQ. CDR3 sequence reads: CASSLAGRRASEQYF. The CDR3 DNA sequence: TGCGCCAGCAGCTTGGCCGGGAGGCGGGCATCCGAGCAGTACTTC.

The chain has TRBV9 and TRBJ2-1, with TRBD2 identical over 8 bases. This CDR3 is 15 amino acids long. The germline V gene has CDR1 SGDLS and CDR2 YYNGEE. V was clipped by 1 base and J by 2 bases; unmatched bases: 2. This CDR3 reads CASSVPGGPYNEQFF. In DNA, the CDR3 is TGTGCCAGCAGCGTACCGGGGGGGCCCTACAATGAGCAGTTCTTC. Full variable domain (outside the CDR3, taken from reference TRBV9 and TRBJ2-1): DSGVTQTPKHLITATGQRVTLRCSPRSGDLSVYWYQQSLDQGLQFLIQYYNGEERAKGNILERFSAQQFPDLHSELNLSSLELGDSALYFCASSVPGGPYNEQFFGPGTRLTVL.

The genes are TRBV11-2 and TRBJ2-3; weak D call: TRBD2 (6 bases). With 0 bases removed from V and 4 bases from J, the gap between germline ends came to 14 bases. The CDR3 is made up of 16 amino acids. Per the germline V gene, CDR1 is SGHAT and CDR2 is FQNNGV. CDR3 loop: CASSLDGTGSPDTQYF. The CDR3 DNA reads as TGTGCCAGCAGCTTAGACGGGACTGGGAGTCCAGATACGCAGTATTTT.

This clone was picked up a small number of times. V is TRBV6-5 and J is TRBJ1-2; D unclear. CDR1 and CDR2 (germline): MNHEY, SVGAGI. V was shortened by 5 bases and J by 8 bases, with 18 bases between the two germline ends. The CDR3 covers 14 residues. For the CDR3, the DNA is TGTGCCAGCAGTACCCGCGGGAGCCTAGGGGGCTACACCTTC. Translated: CASSTRGSLGGYTF.

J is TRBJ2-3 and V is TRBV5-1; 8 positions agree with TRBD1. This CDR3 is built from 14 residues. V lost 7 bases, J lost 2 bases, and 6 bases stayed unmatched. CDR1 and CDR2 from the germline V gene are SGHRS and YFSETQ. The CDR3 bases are TGCGCCAGCCAAAGTCAGGGGGCCACAGATACGCAGTATTTT. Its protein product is CASQSQGATDTQYF.

DNA for the CDR3: TGTGCCAGCAGCCAAGGACTAGCGGGGGGACGCACAGATACGCAGTATTTT. Its protein is CASSQGLAGGRTDTQYF. The chain links TRBV3-1 (or the pseudogene TRBV3-2) to TRBJ2-3, with 13 bases aligning to TRBD2. The CDR3 extends over 17 amino acids. J lost 1 base, V lost 1 base, and 2 bases had no gene match. The germline V gene has CDR1 LGHDT and CDR2 YNNKEL (reference sequence).

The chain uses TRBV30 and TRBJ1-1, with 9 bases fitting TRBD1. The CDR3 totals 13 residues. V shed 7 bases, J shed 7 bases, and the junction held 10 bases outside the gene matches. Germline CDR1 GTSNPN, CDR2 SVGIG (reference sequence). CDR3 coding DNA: TGTGCCTACACGACAGGGGGGTCTCGTGAAGCTTTCTTT. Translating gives CAYTTGGSREAFF.

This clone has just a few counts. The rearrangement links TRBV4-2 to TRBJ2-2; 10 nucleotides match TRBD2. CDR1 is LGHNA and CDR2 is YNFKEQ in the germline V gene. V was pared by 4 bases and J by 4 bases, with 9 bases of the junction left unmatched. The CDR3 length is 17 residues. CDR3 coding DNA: TGTGCCAGCAGCCGACTAGCGGGCCAGGGGGCCACCGGGGAGCTGTTTTTT. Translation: CASSRLAGQGATGELFF.

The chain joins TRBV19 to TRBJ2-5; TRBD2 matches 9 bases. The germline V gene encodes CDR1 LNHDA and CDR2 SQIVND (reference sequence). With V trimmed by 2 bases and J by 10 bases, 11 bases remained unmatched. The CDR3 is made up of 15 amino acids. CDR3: CASSIQAGGLGDQYF. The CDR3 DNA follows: TGTGCCAGTAGTATACAAGCGGGGGGCCTAGGGGACCAGTACTTC.

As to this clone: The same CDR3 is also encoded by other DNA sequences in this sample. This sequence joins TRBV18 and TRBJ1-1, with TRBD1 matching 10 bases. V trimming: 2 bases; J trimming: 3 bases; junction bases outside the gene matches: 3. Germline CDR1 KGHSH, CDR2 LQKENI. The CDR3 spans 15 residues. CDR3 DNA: TGTGCCAGCTCACCAAGTGGGACAGGGGACACTGAAGCTTTCTTT. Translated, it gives CASSPSGTGDTEAFF. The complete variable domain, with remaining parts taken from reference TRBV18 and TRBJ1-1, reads NAGVMQNPRHLVRRRGQEARLRCSPMKGHSHVYWYRQLPEEGLKFMVYLQKENIIDESGMPKERFSAEFPKEGPSILRIQQVVRGDSAAYFCASSPSGTGDTEAFFGQGTRLTVV.

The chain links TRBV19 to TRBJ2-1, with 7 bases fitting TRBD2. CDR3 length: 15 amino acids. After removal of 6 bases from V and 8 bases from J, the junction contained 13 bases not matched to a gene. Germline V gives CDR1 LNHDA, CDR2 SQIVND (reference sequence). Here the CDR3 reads CASSPGTTLFYEQFF. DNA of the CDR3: TGTGCCAGTAGCCCCGGGACTACCCTGTTCTATGAGCAGTTCTTC.

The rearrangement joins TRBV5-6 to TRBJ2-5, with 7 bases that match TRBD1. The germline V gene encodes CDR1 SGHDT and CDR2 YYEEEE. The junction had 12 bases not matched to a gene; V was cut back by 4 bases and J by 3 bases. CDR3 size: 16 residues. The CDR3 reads CASSTGQEFPKETQYF. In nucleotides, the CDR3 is TGTGCCAGCAGCACTGGACAGGAATTCCCCAAAGAGACCCAGTACTTC.

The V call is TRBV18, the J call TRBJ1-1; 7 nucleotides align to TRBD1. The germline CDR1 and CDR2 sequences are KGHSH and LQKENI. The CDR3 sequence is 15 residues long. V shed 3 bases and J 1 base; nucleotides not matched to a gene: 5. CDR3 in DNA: TGTGCCAGCTCACCCCAGGGGACAGAGAACACTGAAGCTTTCTTT. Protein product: CASSPQGTENTEAFF.

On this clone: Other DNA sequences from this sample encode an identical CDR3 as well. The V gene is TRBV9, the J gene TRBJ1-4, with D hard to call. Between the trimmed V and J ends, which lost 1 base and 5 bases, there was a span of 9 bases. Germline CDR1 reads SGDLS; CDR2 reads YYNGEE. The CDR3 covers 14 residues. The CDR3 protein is CASSVTGANEKLFF. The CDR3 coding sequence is TGTGCCAGCAGCGTAACGGGTGCGAATGAAAAACTGTTTTTT.

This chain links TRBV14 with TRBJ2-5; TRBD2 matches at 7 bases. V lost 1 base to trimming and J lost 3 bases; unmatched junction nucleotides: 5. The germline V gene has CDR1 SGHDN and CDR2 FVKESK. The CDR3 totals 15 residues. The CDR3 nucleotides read TGTGCCAGCAGCCAAGTGCTGGGAGGGGAAGAGACCCAGTACTTC. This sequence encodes CASSQVLGGEETQYF.

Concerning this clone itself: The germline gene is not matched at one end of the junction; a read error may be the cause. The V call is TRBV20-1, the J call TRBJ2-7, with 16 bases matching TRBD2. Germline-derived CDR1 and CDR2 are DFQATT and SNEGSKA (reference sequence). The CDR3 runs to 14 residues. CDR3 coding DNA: TGCAGTGCGAGTCCGGGACTAGCGGGAGGGCATCCCTCCTTC. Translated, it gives CSASPGLAGGHPSF.

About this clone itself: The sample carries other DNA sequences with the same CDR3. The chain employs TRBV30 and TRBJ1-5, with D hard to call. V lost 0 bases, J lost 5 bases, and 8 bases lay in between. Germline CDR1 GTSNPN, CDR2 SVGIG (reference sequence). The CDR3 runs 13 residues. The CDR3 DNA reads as TGTGCCTGGAGTGTACGATCGGATCAGCCCCAGCATTTT. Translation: CAWSVRSDQPQHF. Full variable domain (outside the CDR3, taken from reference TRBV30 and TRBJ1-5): SQTIHQWPATLVQPVGSPLSLECTVEGTSNPNLYWYRQAAGRGLQLLFYSVGIGQISSEVPQNLSASRPQDRQFILSSKKLLLSDSGFYLCAWSVRSDQPQHFGDGTRLSIL.

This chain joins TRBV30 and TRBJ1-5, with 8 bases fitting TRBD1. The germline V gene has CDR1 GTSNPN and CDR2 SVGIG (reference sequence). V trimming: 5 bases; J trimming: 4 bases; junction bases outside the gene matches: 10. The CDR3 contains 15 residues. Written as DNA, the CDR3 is TGTGCCTGGGGCCCCGGGCAGGGGGCTAATCAGCCCCAGCATTTT. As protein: CAWGPGQGANQPQHF. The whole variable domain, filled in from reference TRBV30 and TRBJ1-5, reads SQTIHQWPATLVQPVGSPLSLECTVEGTSNPNLYWYRQAAGRGLQLLFYSVGIGQISSEVPQNLSASRPQDRQFILSSKKLLLSDSGFYLCAWGPGQGANQPQHFGDGTRLSIL.